This T cell receptor beta chain came from a study of blood T cell repertoires in COVID-19. The overall study: The samples span acute and convalescent COVID-19 from the United States, Italy and Spain.

Assay used: immunoSEQ multiplex PCR; TCRdb lists only in-frame clones, some missing. The sample has about 120,000 clones, about 81% seen once. While infection was still active, Seattle patients were enrolled and then followed longitudinally. Germline V lookup: CDR1 LNHDA, CDR2 SQIVND (reference sequence). The J segment lost 2 bases and the V segment lost 5 bases, leaving 6 bases of the junction unmatched. This CDR3 is built from 14 residues. The V and J genes are TRBV19 and TRBJ2-7; TRBD1 agrees at 7 bases. The specimen was peripheral blood. The TCR comes from a man aged 30 to 45 with COVID-19, enrolled during active disease. This chain's CDR3 is CASSAGTDTYEQYF. Written as DNA, the CDR3 is TGTGCCAGTAGTGCTGGGACAGATACCTACGAGCAGTACTTC.